Included here is one TCR beta chain sequence, with context. This sample stems from a study of blood T cells in healthy people across ages. Primed by a sample-barcoded 5' primer and a J-beta primer mix, a second PCR proceeded for 7 to 11 cycles. TCRdb re-called the 5' RACE reads through MiXCR, storing one row per CDR3 protein. The sample carries 1.5 million to 2 million distinct CDR3 sequences, roughly a third recorded once. V gave up 0 bases and J gave up 10 bases, with 19 bases separating them. The CDR3 extends over 15 amino acids. Germline CDR1 and CDR2: DFQATT and SNEGSKA (reference sequence). This clonotype was obtained from a woman aged 30 to 39 in good health. The V and J genes are TRBV20-1 and TRBJ2-1; possibly TRBD2 for D (5 bases). Input material: blood. The CDR3 loop is CSARDQIAPGYEQFF. CDR3 nucleotides: TGCAGTGCTAGAGATCAGATAGCGCCTGGGTACGAGCAGTTCTTC.